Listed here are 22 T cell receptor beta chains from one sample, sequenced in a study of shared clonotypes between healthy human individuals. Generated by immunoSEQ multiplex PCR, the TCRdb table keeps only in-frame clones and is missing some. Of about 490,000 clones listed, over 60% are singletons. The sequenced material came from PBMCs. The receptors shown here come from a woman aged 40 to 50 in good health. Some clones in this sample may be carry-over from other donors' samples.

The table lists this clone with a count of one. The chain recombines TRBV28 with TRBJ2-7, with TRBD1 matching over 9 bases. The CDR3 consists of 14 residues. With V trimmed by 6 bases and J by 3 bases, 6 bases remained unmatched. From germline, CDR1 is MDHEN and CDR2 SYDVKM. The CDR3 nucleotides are TGTGCCAGCAGCTCCCAGGGACAGGGCTACGAGCAGTACTTC. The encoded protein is CASSSQGQGYEQYF. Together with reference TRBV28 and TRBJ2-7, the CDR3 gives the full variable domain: DVKVTQSSRYLVKRTGEKVFLECVQDMDHENMFWYRQDPGLGLRLIYFSYDVKMKEKGDIPEGYSVSREKKERFSLILESASTNQTSMYLCASSSQGQGYEQYFGPGTRLTVT.

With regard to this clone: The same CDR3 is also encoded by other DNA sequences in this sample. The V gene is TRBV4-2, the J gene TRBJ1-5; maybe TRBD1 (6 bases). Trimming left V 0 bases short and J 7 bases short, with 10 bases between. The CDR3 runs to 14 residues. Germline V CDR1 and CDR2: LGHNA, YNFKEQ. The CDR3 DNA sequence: TGTGCCAGCAGCCAAGACTATCAGGGGCAGCCCCAGCATTTT. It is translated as CASSQDYQGQPQHF.

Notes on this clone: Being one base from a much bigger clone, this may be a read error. CDR3 loop: CASNPAGRGGEKLFF. The CDR3 DNA sequence: TGTGCCAGCAACCCGGCGGGGAGGGGTGGTGAAAAACTGTTTTTT. V and J are TRBV5-4 and TRBJ1-4, with a weak D call TRBD1 (5 bases). Trimming shortened V by 6 bases and J by 7 bases, and 19 bases separated the two germline ends. Per germline, CDR1 SGHNT and CDR2 YYREEE (reference sequence). The length of the CDR3 is 15 residues.

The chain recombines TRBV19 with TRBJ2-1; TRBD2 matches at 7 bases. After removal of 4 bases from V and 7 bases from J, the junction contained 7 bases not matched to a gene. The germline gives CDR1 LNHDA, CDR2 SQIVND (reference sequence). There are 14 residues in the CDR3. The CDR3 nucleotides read TGTGCCAGTAGTAAGGCGGGAGCGGTTAATGAGCAGTTCTTC. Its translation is CASSKAGAVNEQFF.

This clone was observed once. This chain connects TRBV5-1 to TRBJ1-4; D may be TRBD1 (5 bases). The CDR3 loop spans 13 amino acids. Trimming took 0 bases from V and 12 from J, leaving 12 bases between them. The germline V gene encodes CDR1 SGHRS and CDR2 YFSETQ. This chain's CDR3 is CASSLDGRGELFF. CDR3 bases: TGCGCCAGCAGCTTGGACGGGAGGGGAGAACTGTTTTTT.

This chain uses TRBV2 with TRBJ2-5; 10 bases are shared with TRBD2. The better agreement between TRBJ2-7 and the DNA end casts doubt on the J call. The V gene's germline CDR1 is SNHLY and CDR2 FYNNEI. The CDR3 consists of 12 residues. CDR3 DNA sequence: TGTGCCAGCAAGGGACTAGCGCTCGAGCAGTACTTC. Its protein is CASKGLALEQYF.

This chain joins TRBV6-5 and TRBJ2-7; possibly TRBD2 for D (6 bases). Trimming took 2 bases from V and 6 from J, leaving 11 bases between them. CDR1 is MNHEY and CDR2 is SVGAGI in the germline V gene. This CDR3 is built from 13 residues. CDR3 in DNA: TGTGCCAGCAGTTACCTGGGTAGCGGCGAGCAGTACTTC. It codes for CASSYLGSGEQYF.

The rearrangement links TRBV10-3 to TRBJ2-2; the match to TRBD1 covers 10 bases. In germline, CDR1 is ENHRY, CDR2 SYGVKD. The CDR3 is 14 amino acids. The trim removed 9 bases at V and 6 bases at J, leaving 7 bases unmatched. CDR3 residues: CAIRQGAPPGELFF. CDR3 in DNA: TGTGCCATAAGACAGGGGGCGCCCCCCGGGGAGCTGTTTTTT.

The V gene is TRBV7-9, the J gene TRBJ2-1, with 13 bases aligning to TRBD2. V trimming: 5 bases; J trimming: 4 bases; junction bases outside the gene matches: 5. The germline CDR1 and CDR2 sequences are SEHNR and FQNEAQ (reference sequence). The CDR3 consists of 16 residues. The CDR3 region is CASSPKGLAGYNEQFF. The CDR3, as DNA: TGTGCCAGCAGCCCGAAGGGACTAGCGGGATACAATGAGCAGTTCTTC.

The CDR3 region is CAWRKTGGVEKLFF. The CDR3 coding sequence is TGTGCCTGGAGGAAAACAGGGGGTGTTGAAAAACTGTTTTTT. This chain connects TRBV30 to TRBJ1-4; 8 positions match TRBD1. Germline assignment: CDR1 GTSNPN and CDR2 SVGIG (reference sequence). Unmatched junction bases numbered 7, after V lost 3 bases and J lost 7 bases. The CDR3 contains 14 residues. The full variable domain, in which reference TRBV30 and TRBJ1-4 provide the parts outside the CDR3, is SQTIHQWPATLVQPVGSPLSLECTVEGTSNPNLYWYRQAAGRGLQLLFYSVGIGQISSEVPQNLSASRPQDRQFILSSKKLLLSDSGFYLCAWRKTGGVEKLFFGSGTQLSVL.

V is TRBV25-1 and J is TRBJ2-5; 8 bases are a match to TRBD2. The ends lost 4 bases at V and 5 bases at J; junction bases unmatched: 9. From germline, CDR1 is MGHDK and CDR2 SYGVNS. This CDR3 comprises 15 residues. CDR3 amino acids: CASSGAGGKGETQYF. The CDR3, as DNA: TGTGCCAGCAGTGGGGCGGGAGGTAAAGGGGAGACCCAGTACTTC.

The CDR3 spells CASSSRGGEETQYF. Written as DNA, the CDR3 is TGCGCCAGCAGCTCCAGGGGGGGAGAGGAGACCCAGTACTTC. V is TRBV5-1 and J is TRBJ2-5, with D tentatively TRBD1 or TRBD2 (7 bases each). CDR1 and CDR2 (germline): SGHRS, YFSETQ. The CDR3 runs to 14 residues. V gave up 3 bases and J gave up 5 bases, with 14 bases separating them.

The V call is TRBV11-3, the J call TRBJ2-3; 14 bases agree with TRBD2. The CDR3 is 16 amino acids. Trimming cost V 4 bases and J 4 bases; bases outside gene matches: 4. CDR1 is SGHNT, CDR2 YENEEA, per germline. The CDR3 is CASSYMGLAGADTQYF. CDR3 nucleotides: TGTGCCAGCAGCTACATGGGACTAGCGGGGGCAGATACGCAGTATTTT.

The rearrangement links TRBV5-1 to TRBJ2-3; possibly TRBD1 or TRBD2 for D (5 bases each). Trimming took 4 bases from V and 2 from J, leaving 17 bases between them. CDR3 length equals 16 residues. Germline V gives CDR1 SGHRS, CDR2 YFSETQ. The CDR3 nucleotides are TGCGCCAGCAGCCAGGGAGACCACCTCTCCACAGATACGCAGTATTTT. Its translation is CASSQGDHLSTDTQYF.

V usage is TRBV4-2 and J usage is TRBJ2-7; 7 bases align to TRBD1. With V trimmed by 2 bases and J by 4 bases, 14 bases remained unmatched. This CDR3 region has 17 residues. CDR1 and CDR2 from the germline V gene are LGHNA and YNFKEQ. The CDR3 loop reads CASSQCDRELLRYEQYF. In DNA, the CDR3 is TGTGCCAGCAGCCAATGTGACAGGGAACTGCTGAGGTACGAGCAGTACTTC.

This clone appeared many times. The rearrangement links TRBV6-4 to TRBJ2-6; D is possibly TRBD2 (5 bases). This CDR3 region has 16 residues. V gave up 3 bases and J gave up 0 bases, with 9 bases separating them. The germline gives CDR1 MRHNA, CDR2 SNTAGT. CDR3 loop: CASSELDFSGANVLTF. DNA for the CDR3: TGTGCCAGCAGTGAATTGGACTTCTCTGGGGCCAACGTCCTGACTTTC.

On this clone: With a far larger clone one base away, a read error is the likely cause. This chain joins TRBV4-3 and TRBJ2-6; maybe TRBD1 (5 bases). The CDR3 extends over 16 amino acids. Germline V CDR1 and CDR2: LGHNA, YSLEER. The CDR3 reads CASSQEMSSGANVLAF. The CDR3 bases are TGCGCCAGCAGCCAAGAAATGAGCTCTGGGGCCAACGTCCTGGCTTTC.

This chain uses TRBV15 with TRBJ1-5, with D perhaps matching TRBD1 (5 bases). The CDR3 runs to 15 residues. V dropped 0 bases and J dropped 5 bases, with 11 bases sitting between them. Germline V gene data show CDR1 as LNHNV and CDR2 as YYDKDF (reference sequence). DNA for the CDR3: TGTGCCACCAGCAGAGATTCAGGGAGGGATCAGCCCCAGCATTTT. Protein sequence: CATSRDSGRDQPQHF.

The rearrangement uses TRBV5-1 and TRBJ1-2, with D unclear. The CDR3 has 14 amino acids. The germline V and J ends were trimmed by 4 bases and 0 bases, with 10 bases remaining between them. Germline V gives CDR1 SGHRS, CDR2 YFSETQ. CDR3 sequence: CASSPSGANYGYTF. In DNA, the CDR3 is TGCGCCAGCAGCCCTTCCGGGGCTAACTATGGCTACACCTTC.

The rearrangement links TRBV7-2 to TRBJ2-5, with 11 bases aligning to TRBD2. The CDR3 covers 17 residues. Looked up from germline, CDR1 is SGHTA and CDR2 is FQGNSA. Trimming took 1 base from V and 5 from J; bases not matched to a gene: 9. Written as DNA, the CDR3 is TGTGCCAGCAGCTTAGGATTACTAGCGGGGGTTTCGGAGACCCAGTACTTC. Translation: CASSLGLLAGVSETQYF.

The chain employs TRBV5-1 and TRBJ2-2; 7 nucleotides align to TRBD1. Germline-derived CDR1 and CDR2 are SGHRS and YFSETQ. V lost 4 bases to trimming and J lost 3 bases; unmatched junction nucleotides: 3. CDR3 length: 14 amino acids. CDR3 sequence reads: CASSPQGYTGELFF. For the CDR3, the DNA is TGCGCCAGCAGCCCACAGGGGTACACCGGGGAGCTGTTTTTT.

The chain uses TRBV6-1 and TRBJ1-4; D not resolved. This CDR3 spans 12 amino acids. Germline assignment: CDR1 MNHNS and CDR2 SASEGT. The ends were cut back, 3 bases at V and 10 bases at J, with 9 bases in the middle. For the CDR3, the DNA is TGTGCCAGCAGTGACGCAGGTTTAAAACTGTTTTTT. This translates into CASSDAGLKLFF.